A selection of T cell receptor beta chains follows, all from one sample in a study of immune evolution from preneoplasia to lung adenocarcinoma. The table came from immunoSEQ multiplex PCR; TCRdb's copy has only in-frame clones and leaves some out. The sample has about 4,900 clones, almost 85% seen once; the top ten hold roughly 7.6%. The specimen was FFPE lung adenocarcinoma in situ tissue. The source is a person aged 65 to 85 with lung adenocarcinoma. Each CDR3 is given with its conserved first and last residue. Each record gives: clone size, V gene, D gene, J gene, CDR3 protein, CDR3 DNA. D genes are given only for firm matches. Size values are once, few and many counts, or a class for expanded clones, and some rows have none.

.	TRBV7-2	.	TRBJ1-6	CASSLTGIFGSSYNSPLHF	TGTGCCAGCAGCTTAACTGGTATTTTTGGGAGCTCCTATAATTCACCCCTCCACTTT
.	TRBV28	.	TRBJ2-1	CASSSDRNEQFF	TGTGCCAGCAGCTCGGACAGAAATGAGCAGTTCTTC
large	TRBV9	.	TRBJ2-1	CASSPEGDAAVQFF	TGTGCCAGCAGCCCCGAGGGGGACGCCGCGGTGCAGTTCTTC
.	TRBV6-4	.	TRBJ2-7	CASSAPRPILKEGYEQYF	TGTGCCAGCAGTGCCCCCCGGCCTATTCTCAAAGAGGGATACGAGCAGTACTTC
.	TRBV19	TRBD1	TRBJ2-3	CASSMDRTSASGQYF	TGTGCCAGTAGTATGGACAGGACCTCCGCCTCGGGGCAGTATTTT
.	TRBV5-4	.	TRBJ1-2	CASSSDRSYGYTF	TGTGCCAGCAGTTCCGACAGGAGTTATGGCTACACCTTC
.	TRBV21-1	.	TRBJ1-1	CASSKVKLEAFF	TGTGCCAGCTCCAAGGTCAAGCTGGAAGCTTTCTTT
few	TRBV6-6	.	TRBJ1-5	CASKGQPSNQPQHF	TGTGCCAGCAAAGGACAACCGAGCAATCAGCCCCAGCATTTT
few	TRBV12-5	.	TRBJ2-1	CASGSGTLNEQFF	TGTGCTAGTGGCTCAGGGACCCTTAATGAGCAGTTCTTC
.	TRBV29-1	.	TRBJ2-1	CSVAVYNEQFF	TGCAGCGTCGCCGTCTACAATGAGCAGTTCTTC
.	TRBV7-2	TRBD2	TRBJ2-3	CASSPLLGGATDTQYF	TGTGCCAGCAGCCCACTGCTCGGGGGGGCCACAGATACGCAGTATTTT
.	TRBV6-5	TRBD2	TRBJ2-7	CASRELGEGRDEQYF	TGTGCCAGCAGAGAACTGGGGGAGGGCCGTGACGAGCAGTACTTC
.	TRBV6-1	.	TRBJ2-7	CASARDGKVYEQYF	TGTGCCAGCGCCCGGGACGGTAAGGTATACGAGCAGTACTTC
.	TRBV15	.	TRBJ2-7	CATQSNQGKDEQYF	TGTGCCACCCAATCGAACCAGGGGAAGGACGAGCAGTACTTC
few	TRBV29-1	TRBD1	TRBJ1-3	CSVGTGGSGNTIYF	TGCAGCGTAGGGACAGGTGGATCTGGAAACACCATATATTTT
.	TRBV4-1	.	TRBJ1-5	CASSQGLRNSNQPQHF	TGCGCCAGCAGCCAAGGCCTCAGAAATAGCAATCAGCCCCAGCATTTT
.	TRBV6-5	.	TRBJ2-7	CASSYNINSYEQYF	TGTGCCAGCAGTTACAACATTAACTCCTACGAGCAGTACTTC
.	TRBV7-3	TRBD1	TRBJ2-7	CASSRTGGYYEQYF	TGTGCCAGCAGCCGGACAGGGGGCTACTACGAGCAGTACTTC
.	TRBV2	.	TRBJ1-5	CASSKGEGSQPQHF	TGTGCCAGCAGTAAGGGAGAGGGGTCCCAGCCCCAGCATTTT
.	TRBV15	.	TRBJ1-5	CATSNPLGGRNDEPQHF	TGTGCCACCAGCAACCCCCTGGGAGGCAGGAATGACGAGCCCCAGCATTTT
.	TRBV28	.	TRBJ1-2	CASRRDNYGYTF	TGTGCCAGCAGAAGGGATAACTATGGCTACACCTTC
.	TRBV19	.	TRBJ1-5	CASSLQGGHGNQPQHF	TGTGCCAGTAGTTTACAGGGCGGGCACGGCAATCAGCCCCAGCATTTT
.	TRBV18	.	TRBJ2-7	CASSPDRSSYEQYF	TGTGCCAGCTCACCAGACCGATCATCCTACGAGCAGTACTTC
.	TRBV5-1	TRBD1	TRBJ2-5	CASSDEGQRAWETQYF	TGCGCCAGCAGCGACGAGGGACAGAGGGCTTGGGAGACCCAGTACTTC
.	TRBV6-6	.	TRBJ2-3	CASSYRRTDTQYF	TGTGCCAGCAGTTACAGGAGAACAGATACGCAGTATTTT
.	TRBV19	.	TRBJ1-1	CASTRMREAGGNTEAFF	TGTGCCAGTACGAGGATGAGAGAAGCGGGGGGGAACACTGAAGCTTTCTTT
.	TRBV30	.	TRBJ2-2	CAWSIRHFTGELFF	TGTGCCTGGAGTATAAGGCACTTCACCGGGGAGCTGTTTTTT
.	TRBV18	.	TRBJ2-1	CASSPPSAVSYNEQFF	TGTGCCAGCTCACCACCCTCGGCGGTATCCTACAATGAGCAGTTCTTC
.	TRBV12-5	.	TRBJ1-2	CASGSSASYGYTF	TGTGCTAGTGGCTCATCAGCCAGCTATGGCTACACCTTC
few	TRBV19	.	TRBJ1-1	CASSTITGRSEAFF	TGTGCCAGTAGTACAATCACAGGGAGATCTGAAGCTTTCTTT
.	TRBV27	.	TRBJ1-5	CASSSLEGWNQPQHF	TGTGCCAGCAGTTCCCTAGAAGGGTGGAATCAGCCCCAGCATTTT
few	TRBV5-6	.	TRBJ1-1	CASSLSGGTEAFF	TGTGCCAGCAGCTTGTCGGGTGGCACTGAAGCTTTCTTT
.	TRBV5-1	.	TRBJ2-7	CASSHGASSYEQYF	TGCGCCAGCAGCCACGGGGCTAGCTCCTACGAGCAGTACTTC
.	TRBV9	.	TRBJ1-5	CASSVAYQPQHF	TGTGCCAGCAGCGTAGCTTACCAGCCCCAGCATTTT
.	TRBV19	TRBD2	TRBJ2-7	CASSILADTYEQYF	TGTGCCAGTAGTATTCTAGCGGACACCTACGAGCAGTACTTC
once	TRBV15	.	TRBJ2-2	CATSRRVGELFF	TGTGCCACCAGCAGAAGGGTCGGGGAGCTGTTTTTT
.	TRBV18	.	TRBJ1-4	CASSSSSDLFF	TGTGCCAGCTCATCCTCCTCGGACCTGTTTTTT
.	TRBV2	.	TRBJ1-2	CASSDGGQSNGYTF	TGTGCCAGCAGTGATGGGGGCCAGTCCAATGGCTACACCTTC
few	TRBV6-4	TRBD1	TRBJ2-7	CASSVEPGQSYEQYF	TGTGCCAGCAGTGTGGAGCCGGGACAGTCCTACGAGCAGTACTTC
.	TRBV15	.	TRBJ2-1	CATSRDWQDNEQFF	TGTGCCACCAGCAGAGATTGGCAGGACAATGAGCAGTTCTTC
few	TRBV7-9	.	TRBJ1-1	CASSAVQASTEAFF	TGTGCCAGCTCCGCGGTGCAGGCCTCCACTGAAGCTTTCTTT
few	TRBV7-8	.	TRBJ2-7	CASSFRDEQYF	TGTGCCAGCAGCTTTCGGGACGAGCAGTACTTC
.	TRBV5-1	.	TRBJ1-2	CASSTGQTGYSYTF	TGCGCCAGCAGCACAGGACAGACTGGATATAGCTACACCTTC
.	TRBV5-4	.	TRBJ1-1	CASRPDLVAEAFF	TGTGCCAGCAGACCCGACCTTGTGGCTGAAGCTTTCTTT
few	TRBV13	TRBD2	TRBJ2-1	CASSLGLAGDTSYNEQFF	TGTGCCAGCAGCCTGGGACTAGCGGGGGACACCTCCTACAATGAGCAGTTCTTC
once	TRBV5-4	.	TRBJ2-7	CASSLRDREVEQYF	TGTGCCAGCAGCTTGCGAGACAGGGAGGTCGAGCAGTACTTC
.	TRBV18	.	TRBJ2-7	CASSPRQASSGEQYF	TGTGCCAGCTCACCACGCCAGGCTAGCTCTGGCGAGCAGTACTTC
.	TRBV7-3	.	TRBJ2-1	CASSLSDEQFF	TGTGCCAGCAGCTTAAGTGATGAGCAGTTCTTC
.	TRBV28	TRBD1	TRBJ1-2	CASSPGGVSYTF	TGTGCCAGCAGTCCAGGGGGCGTAAGCTACACCTTC
.	TRBV30	.	TRBJ1-2	CAWSLGERYGYTF	TGTGCCTGGAGTTTGGGGGAGCGCTATGGCTACACCTTC
.	TRBV18	.	TRBJ1-1	CASSFGTNTEAFF	TGTGCCAGCTCCTTCGGTACGAACACTGAAGCTTTCTTT
.	TRBV6-5	.	TRBJ2-3	CASSYGGHSSTDTQYF	TGTGCCAGCAGTTACGGCGGACATTCTAGCACAGATACGCAGTATTTT